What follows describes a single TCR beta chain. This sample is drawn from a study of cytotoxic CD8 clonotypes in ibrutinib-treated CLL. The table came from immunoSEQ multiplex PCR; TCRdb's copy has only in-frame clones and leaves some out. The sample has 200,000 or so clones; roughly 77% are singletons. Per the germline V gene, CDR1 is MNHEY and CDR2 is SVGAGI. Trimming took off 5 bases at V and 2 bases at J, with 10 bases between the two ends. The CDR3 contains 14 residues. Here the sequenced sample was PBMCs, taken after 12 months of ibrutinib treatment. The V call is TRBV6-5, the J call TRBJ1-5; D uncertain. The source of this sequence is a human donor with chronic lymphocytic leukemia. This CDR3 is CASSPSGGNQPQHF. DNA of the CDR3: TGTGCCAGCAGTCCCTCTGGGGGCAATCAGCCCCAGCATTTT.